A selection of T cell receptor beta chains follows, all from one sample in a study of regulatory T cells in long-lasting Graves disease. TCRdb used MiXCR to reprocess the multiplex PCR reads, holding one entry per CDR3 protein. The sample includes fewer than 400,000 distinct CDR3 sequences, 15% to 20% of them seen just once. The sample here was peripheral blood mononuclear cells (PBMCs), taken at new diagnosis, from a patient treated with antithyroid drugs. All receptors come from a female donor with Graves disease. The CDR3 runs from the conserved cysteine through the conserved F or W. Each record gives: clone size, V gene, CDR3 length, J gene, D gene, CDR3 DNA, CDR3 protein. D genes are given only for firm matches. Rows give clone size only sometimes, using once, few, many, or a class for an expanded clone.

size: -; V: TRBV9; length: 14; J: TRBJ2-7; D: -; DNA: TGTGCCAGCAGCAGAGGGGGGGGATCCTACGAGCAGTACTTC; CDR3: CASSRGGGSYEQYF
size: many; V: TRBV27; length: 14; J: TRBJ2-2; D: TRBD2; DNA: TGTGCCAGCAGCATGGGACTAGCGGGAGGGGAGCTGTTTTTT; CDR3: CASSMGLAGGELFF
size: -; V: TRBV7-3; length: 15; J: TRBJ2-6; D: -; DNA: TGTGCCAGCAGCTTAAAAGGGGTTGGGGCCAACGTCCTGACTTTC; CDR3: CASSLKGVGANVLTF
size: many; V: TRBV12-5; length: 17; J: TRBJ2-5; D: -; DNA: TGTGCTAGTGGTTTGTGGGGGTCTGGGCCGGGTAGGGGGACCCAGTACTTC; CDR3: CASGLWGSGPGRGTQYF
size: many; V: TRBV2; length: 13; J: TRBJ1-4; D: -; DNA: TGTGCCAGCAGGGGGTCAACTAATGAAAAACTGTTTTTT; CDR3: CASRGSTNEKLFF
size: few; V: TRBV4-1; length: 15; J: TRBJ2-3; D: TRBD1; DNA: TGCGCCAGCAGCCAAGCTGGACAGGGGGCAAATACGCAGTATTTT; CDR3: CASSQAGQGANTQYF
size: few; V: TRBV20-1; length: 16; J: TRBJ2-7; D: -; DNA: TGCAGTGCTAGAGGACATACCGCGGTTGGGTCCTACGAGCAGTACTTC; CDR3: CSARGHTAVGSYEQYF
size: few; V: TRBV7-9; length: 12; J: TRBJ2-1; D: -; DNA: TGTGCCAGCAGCTTAGGGACGGTAGCTCGGTTCTTC; CDR3: CASSLGTVARFF
size: many; V: TRBV7-2; length: 18; J: TRBJ2-7; D: TRBD2; DNA: TGTGCCAGCAGCTTAGTAAGCGGGCGGACTAGCGCTTACTACGAGCAGTACTTC; CDR3: CASSLVSGRTSAYYEQYF
size: -; V: TRBV7-9; length: 16; J: TRBJ2-7; D: TRBD2; DNA: TGTGCCAGCAGCTTAGTAGGCGGGAGATCCTCCTACGAGCAGTACTTC; CDR3: CASSLVGGRSSYEQYF
size: few; V: TRBV6-5; length: 16; J: TRBJ2-2; D: -; DNA: TGTGCCAGCAGTTACGCCGACACCTCGAACACCGGGGAGCTGTTTTTT; CDR3: CASSYADTSNTGELFF
size: -; V: TRBV6-2/TRBV6-3; length: 14; J: TRBJ2-7; D: -; DNA: TGTGCCAGCAGTTACGGCGGCAAGCCCTACGAGCAGTACTTC; CDR3: CASSYGGKPYEQYF
size: -; V: TRBV18; length: 19; J: TRBJ2-3; D: TRBD2; DNA: TGTGCCAGCTCGCCTTCCCTAGCGGGAGCACAGAACGGAGCAGATACGCAGTATTTT; CDR3: CASSPSLAGAQNGADTQYF
size: many; V: TRBV28; length: 15; J: TRBJ2-7; D: TRBD1; DNA: TGTGCCAGCAGATCCGGGACAGGGGTTTTCACCGAGCAGTACTTC; CDR3: CASRSGTGVFTEQYF
size: many; V: TRBV3-1; length: 15; J: TRBJ2-4; D: -; DNA: TGTGCCAGCAGCCAAGATGGCGGGCGGAGAAACATTCAGTACTTC; CDR3: CASSQDGGRRNIQYF
size: many; V: TRBV19; length: 16; J: TRBJ2-1; D: TRBD2; DNA: TGTGCCAGTAGTATACCGGGACTAGCGCATCACAATGAGCAGTTCTTC; CDR3: CASSIPGLAHHNEQFF
size: many; V: TRBV7-8; length: 15; J: TRBJ1-1; D: -; DNA: TGTGCCAGCAGCTTAGCCGGGGTGGGGAACACTGAAGCTTTCTTT; CDR3: CASSLAGVGNTEAFF
size: few; V: TRBV5-1; length: 14; J: TRBJ2-1; D: -; DNA: TGCGCCAGCAGCTTGCGGGTGGTAGGCAATGAGCAGTTCTTC; CDR3: CASSLRVVGNEQFF
size: many; V: TRBV12-3/TRBV12-4; length: 14; J: TRBJ1-1; D: -; DNA: TGTGCCAGCAGTTCGACAGGTAGGGACACTGAAGCTTTCTTT; CDR3: CASSSTGRDTEAFF